This entry concerns a single T cell receptor (beta chain). These data come from a study of blood T cell repertoires in COVID-19. At the level of the study: Sources were T cells, B-cell-depleted T cells, or PBMCs; the material itself was cDNA or gDNA.

As handled by the study authors: Nucleated cell counts were estimated from reference gene primer amplification. Assay: immunoSEQ multiplex PCR; the TCRdb copy retains only in-frame clones and omits some. D and trimming come from the DNA, and the V and J calls and clone size come from that table. The sample includes 30,000 to 45,000 clones, approximately 80% of them seen just once. There are 17 residues in the CDR3. The germline V gene encodes CDR1 KGHSH and CDR2 LQKENI. V lost 5 bases and J lost 2; bases outside the gene matches: 5. V is TRBV18 and J is TRBJ2-3; 15 bases fit TRBD2. Specimen: peripheral blood. The source of this sequence is a human donor in a cohort sampled during active COVID-19. CDR3 loop: CASSSGLAGGFTDTQYF. In DNA, the CDR3 is TGTGCCAGCTCATCTGGACTAGCGGGGGGGTTCACAGATACGCAGTATTTT.